The entry below describes one T cell receptor beta chain. In its sample, this clone was seen a few times. Its antigen target is currently unknown. Base-call qualities are not available, and no considerably larger clone is one nucleotide away. The library was made by the immunoSEQ multiplex PCR assay. For the multiplex PCR, a mixture combining 60 forward primers for TCR Vbeta segments and 13 reverse primers for TCR Jbeta segments was used. Amplification of the CDR3 region of rearranged TCR beta genes was performed with a multiplex PCR assay on genomic DNA. The amplified TCR beta libraries were sequenced on the Illumina HiSeq System as 87-base-pair reads. The authors' analysis ran thus. A later analysis tallied around 82 million unique TCR beta chains across the 550 to 850 repertoires, and approximately 9.9 million of those chains were shared by two or more donors. Raw reads were error-corrected and collapsed into unique sequences with a nearest-neighbor algorithm that merged closely related sequences to remove PCR and sequencing errors. To assign V, D and J gene segments, CDR3 sequences were aligned to IMGT reference sequences. For a sequence to be retained, a match of at least six nucleotides was required to both a V gene segment and a J gene segment. A rearrangement counted as productive if the CDR3 had no stop codons and remained in frame with V and J, and every other rearrangement counted as non-productive. CDR3 was defined according to IMGT convention as the region running from the second conserved V-encoded cysteine to the conserved J-encoded phenylalanine. The earlier analysis of about 610 of the donors excluded any sequence lacking an unambiguous match to a single V gene segment. In an earlier analysis of several hundred of the donors, V segments were called functional above 56.7% productive rearrangements and were called segregating when the between-donor standard deviation exceeded 5%. A statistical classification framework was built to diagnose cytomegalovirus status from the catalog of TCR beta chain sequences. V and J gene assignment, in a later analysis, came from comparing TCR nucleotide sequences with IMGT/GENE-DB human TR gene sequences. In a later analysis, CDR3 sequences and most-parsimonious VDJ recombination scenarios were assigned using the TCRdist pipeline. A later analysis defined each TCR beta chain by its CDR3 amino acid sequence plus V-gene family, and excluded reads lacking a unique V-gene family. In a later analysis, around 650 highly shared, low-generation-probability nucleotide sequences were removed to address suspected cross-contamination and a sequencing artifact. A later analysis calculated a clonal expansion index for each public chain from normalized within-repertoire ranks of inferred template counts. A later analysis computed generation probabilities with a VDJ recombination model fitted to out-of-frame rearrangements, and checked the results against IGoR. In a later analysis, TCR-TCR, TCR-HLA and TCR-CMV co-occurrence was scored with hypergeometric tests, and a repertoire-size bias correction was applied to TCR pairs. A later analysis estimated false discovery rates by permuting HLA or CMV assignments 20 times. In a later analysis, co-occurring TCRs were grouped with DBSCAN, and TCRdist sequence similarity was added when clustering was performed within HLA-allele-positive subsets. Repertoires with fewer than 30,000 or more than 120,000 public chains, plus five repertoires with anomalous nucleotide sharing, were excluded from co-occurrence clustering. Not all clones reach the TCRdb copy of this immuneACCESS table, which keeps in-frame sequences only. Checked studies attribute under half of the gap to unresolved V genes and leave the rest unexplained. The D gene and trimming were derived from the DNA, and the V and J assignments and clone size from that table. Present in this sample are roughly 150,000 clones, approximately 82% of which were seen just once. The ten most abundant clones make up approximately 10% of the sample.

The data stem from a study of cytomegalovirus exposure and HLA in healthy donors (TCRdb year 2017). Describing the broader study: According to an earlier analysis of 450 to 650 of the donors, 150 million to 200 million T cells yielded roughly 110 million unique TCR beta sequences and about 300 Gb of sequence data. About 280 gigabases of sequencing data and 75 million to 85 million unique TCR sequences made up an early release that covered about 640 HLA-typed donors. Of the roughly 430 genotyped donors, approximately 83% fell in the genetic ancestry cluster associated with self-reported Caucasian donors. The study was designed to test whether signatures of past pathogen exposure could be identified by cataloging public T cell receptors. The study profiled the T cell repertoires of fewer than 850 subjects by immunosequencing and related them to cytomegalovirus serostatus. A separate validation cohort of 90 to 150 different subjects was used in addition to the 666-subject first cohort. The study combined high-throughput TCR immunosequencing, statistical association of individual TCRs with disease status, and machine learning to predict cytomegalovirus infection status. A later analysis re-analyzed previously published TCR beta repertoires from about 730 donors and added high-resolution HLA genotyping to study TCR occurrence patterns. The later analysis used no new phenotypic data to find candidate immune exposures, relying instead on TCR beta sequences and their occurrence across donors. An earlier analysis of some 500 of the donors applied high-throughput TCR beta sequencing to assess whether each TCR beta V gene segment acted as functional or pseudogenic. Alongside the repertoire data, information on donor age, sex, ethnicity and CMV serostatus was compiled. Genome-wide SNP genotypes for about 55% of the roughly 670 donors were used in a later genetic analysis, which treated that subset as a discovery cohort. All discovery cohort repertoires had been generated using a single sequencing platform. Both class I and class II loci were covered by HLA typing, at four-digit resolution. The number of donors typed differed by locus, with about 629-630 for A, B, C, DRB1 and DQB1, around 500 for DQA1, under 610 for DPA1, and 450 to 480 for DPB1. About five DR-DQ haplotypes were handled as single units for association and clustering, since linkage in the cohort was strong. Across 300 to 400 genotyped donors of the cohort, an average of 235,054 unique TCR beta nucleotide sequences per donor were sequenced, and around 19% of those sequences were non-productive.

Paper-wide results and their limitations: A later genetic analysis reported fewer N-insertions in productive TCRs among donors in an Asian-associated ancestry cluster than the roughly 670-donor mean. Because the 87-base-pair reads could not distinguish some IMGT-functional V segments, including TRBV6-2 and TRBV6-3, those segments were excluded. Correlated functional status among segregating V segments might be attributable to linkage disequilibrium, but an unknown experimental factor could not be ruled out. A further reported finding was that TCR beta sequences accurately predicted the HLA-A and HLA-B alleles for most subjects in the first cohort. In the study, roughly 160 TCR beta chains were listed as associated with cytomegalovirus. A later analysis reported that several top co-occurrence clusters appeared linked to parvovirus B19, influenza, CMV and Epstein-Barr virus. Because counts were too low, some 16 rarely observed V segments, including chromosome 9 orphons, were excluded from the earlier analysis of fewer than 650 of the donors. It was suggested by the authors that the approach could potentially be generalized to other disease states and immunological phenotypes. Most CMV-associated TCR beta chains appeared to be HLA-restricted in a later analysis, and the HLA associations seemed to be driven largely by CMV exposure. Because HLA typing was unavailable for some donors at each locus, only the typed subset was used in association tests. The only immune exposure information available for the cohort was CMV serostatus. Cytomegalovirus status was reported to be diagnosed by the classifier with high specificity and sensitivity in both the original and validation cohorts. Across donors, most TCR sequences were observed very rarely, whereas some public TCRs were present in many individuals. When HLA alleles, especially DR and DQ, strongly co-occurred, attributing TCR associations to individual alleles was difficult. A group of highly shared sequence variants was considered likely to be a technical artifact of the sequencing pipeline. In a later analysis, the rate of TCR association differed among HLA loci, with DRB1 alleles having the most associated TCRs and HLA-C alleles having the fewest. The presence/absence analyses assumed that sequencing depth was roughly uniform across donors, and that assumption may not be true. The cohort was sequenced for TCR beta chains only, and without alpha or paired-chain data the features that could be detected were limited. An earlier analysis of approximately 540 of the donors showed that most TCR beta V segments appeared in productive rearrangements either about 87% or about 30% of the time, which broadly matched IMGT annotations. V-gene and J-gene trimming of TCR beta chains was associated with a missense DCLRE1C variant in a later genetic analysis, and the association was replicated in an independent cohort. In a later analysis, HLA-associated TCR beta chains were found to be more clonally expanded and to have lower generation probabilities than equally common non-associated chains. At a false discovery rate of 0.05, a later analysis linked fewer than 20,000 TCR beta sequences to specific HLA alleles. Three of the identified cytomegalovirus-associated TCR beta chains were confirmed in vitro to be specific for cytomegalovirus antigens.

According to the germline V gene, CDR1 reads MDHEN and CDR2 reads SYDVKM. The germline ends are 10 bases apart after V is trimmed by 2 bases and J by 2 bases. Measured from the cysteine to the phenylalanine, the CDR3 is 15 residues long. The entry retains the CDR3 DNA only, 45 bases that are in frame from base 1. The cohort consisted of 666 healthy bone marrow donors. At the time of sampling, all cohort members were nominally healthy, though unrecorded immune exposures were likely present. The donor was CMV seropositive and belonged to the group of over 250 seropositive cohort members. A peripheral blood sample was collected from each donor, and TCR beta sequencing was performed on peripheral blood mononuclear cells. Genomic DNA extraction from the blood cell samples was performed with the Qiagen DNeasy Blood Extraction Kit.

The sequenced sample was PBMCs. This TCR was recovered from a man aged 18 to 30 in good health and CMV-seropositive. Recombination joined TRBV28 with TRBJ1-5, with no D gene named confidently. In nucleotide form, the sequence is TGTGCCAGCAGTTTACTTAGCATACGCAATCAGCCCCAGCATTTT. Its translation reads: CASSLLSIRNQPQHF. The variable domain in full, with residues beyond the CDR3 obtained from the reference TRBV28 and TRBJ1-5 genes, is DVKVTQSSRYLVKRTGEKVFLECVQDMDHENMFWYRQDPGLGLRLIYFSYDVKMKEKGDIPEGYSVSREKKERFSLILESASTNQTSMYLCASSLLSIRNQPQHFGDGTRLSIL.